This paragraph covers one TCR beta chain sequence. These data originate in a study of blood T cell repertoires in COVID-19. In the original analysis: How many nucleated cells were present was estimated from reference gene primer amplification. Measured with immunoSEQ multiplex PCR; TCRdb has only the in-frame clones, and not every one. From that table come the V and J calls and clone size; the DNA was used to work out D and trimming. The data show approximately 300,000 clones, roughly 85% seen once. Trimming left V 4 bases short and J 4 bases short, with 16 bases between. The V gene's germline CDR1 is MNHEY and CDR2 SMNVEV (reference sequence). The CDR3 covers 15 residues.

The receptor's source is a woman between 25 and 40 years old who had been exposed to COVID-19. This chain connects TRBV27 to TRBJ1-1; perhaps TRBD1 as D (5 bases). Sequencing was done on a sample of PBMCs or T cells enriched from blood (not recorded which). The CDR3 loop reads CASSWLGVSRTEAFF. For the CDR3, the DNA is TGTGCCAGCAGTTGGCTAGGGGTTTCACGCACTGAAGCTTTCTTT.